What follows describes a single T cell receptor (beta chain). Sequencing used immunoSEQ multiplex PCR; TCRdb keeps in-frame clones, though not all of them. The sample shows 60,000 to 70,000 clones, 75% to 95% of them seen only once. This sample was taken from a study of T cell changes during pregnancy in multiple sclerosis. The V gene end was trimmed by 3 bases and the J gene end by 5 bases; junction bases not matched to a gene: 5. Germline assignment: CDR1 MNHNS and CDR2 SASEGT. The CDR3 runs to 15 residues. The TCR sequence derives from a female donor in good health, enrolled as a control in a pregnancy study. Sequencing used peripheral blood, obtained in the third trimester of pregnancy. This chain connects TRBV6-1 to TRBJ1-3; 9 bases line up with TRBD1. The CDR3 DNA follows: TGTGCCAGCAGTGAGGAGGGACAGGGAAGAAACACCATATATTTT. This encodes CASSEEGQGRNTIYF.